These T cell receptor beta chains were read from a single sample in a study of cytomegalovirus exposure and HLA in healthy donors. Measured with immunoSEQ multiplex PCR; TCRdb has only the in-frame clones, and not every one. The data contain 100,000 to 140,000 clones, approximately 80% of them singletons. Sample: PBMCs. The receptors come from a male donor in good health and CMV-seronegative. Both conserved end residues are part of each CDR3. D genes are given only for firm matches.

CDR3 protein	D gene	V gene	J gene
CASSSQGAIVREQYF	TRBD1	TRBV5-6	TRBJ2-7
CASSQGGWEAFF	TRBD1	TRBV6-5	TRBJ1-1
CASSTTGGGGGYTF	TRBD1	TRBV19	TRBJ1-2
CASSLDGESGYGYTF	-	TRBV5-4	TRBJ1-2
CASSPTTREGYNEQFF	TRBD2	TRBV27	TRBJ2-1
CASSAGTPADTQYF	-	TRBV2	TRBJ2-3
CASSTVAGLNYEQYF	TRBD2	TRBV10-1	TRBJ2-7
CAKGLAGGSEQYF	TRBD2	TRBV2	TRBJ2-7
CASSDGQHTEAFF	-	TRBV2	TRBJ1-1
CASSLTNSYNEQFF	-	TRBV7-9	TRBJ2-1
CATARDSNSGANVLTF	TRBD1	TRBV15	TRBJ2-6
CASSAQTLAGHNEQFF	TRBD2	TRBV9	TRBJ2-1
CASSSSSYEQYF	-	TRBV6-5	TRBJ2-7